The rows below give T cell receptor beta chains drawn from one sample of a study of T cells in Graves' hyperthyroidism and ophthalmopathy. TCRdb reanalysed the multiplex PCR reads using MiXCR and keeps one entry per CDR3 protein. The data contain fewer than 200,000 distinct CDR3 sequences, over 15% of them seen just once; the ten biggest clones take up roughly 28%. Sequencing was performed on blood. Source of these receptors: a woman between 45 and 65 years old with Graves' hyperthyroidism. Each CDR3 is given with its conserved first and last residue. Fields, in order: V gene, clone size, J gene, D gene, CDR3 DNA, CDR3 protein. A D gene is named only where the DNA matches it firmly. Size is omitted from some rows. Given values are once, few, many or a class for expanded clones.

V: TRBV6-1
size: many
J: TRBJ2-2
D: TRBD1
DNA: TGTGCCAGCAGTGTGAACAGGGGCAGCACCGGGGAGCTGTTTTTT
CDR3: CASSVNRGSTGELFF

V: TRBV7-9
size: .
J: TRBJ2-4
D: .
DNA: TGTGCCAGCAGCCCACCATCGACGGGGGCCAAAAACATTCAGTACTTC
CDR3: CASSPPSTGAKNIQYF

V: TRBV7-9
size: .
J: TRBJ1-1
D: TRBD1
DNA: TGTGCCAGCAGCTTAGGGGGAGGACCCGGGACAGGGCTTTTGAAGGAAGCTTTCTTT
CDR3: CASSLGGGPGTGLLKEAFF

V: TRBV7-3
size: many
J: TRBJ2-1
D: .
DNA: TGTGCCAGCAGCTCGGCCGGGAACTCCTACAATGAGCAGTTCTTC
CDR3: CASSSAGNSYNEQFF

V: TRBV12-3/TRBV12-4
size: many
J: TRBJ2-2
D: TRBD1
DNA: TGTGCCAGCACTCCCGGGACAGGGGGAAACGGGGAGCTGTTTTTT
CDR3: CASTPGTGGNGELFF

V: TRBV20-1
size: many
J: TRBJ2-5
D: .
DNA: TGCAGTGCTAAACACAGGGCCCAGTACTTC
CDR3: CSAKHRAQYF

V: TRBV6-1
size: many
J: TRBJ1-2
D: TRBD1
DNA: TGTGCCAGCATCCTGAGGGACAGGGCCTCGGGCTACACCTTC
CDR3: CASILRDRASGYTF

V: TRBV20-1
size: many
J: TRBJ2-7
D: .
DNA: TGCAGTGCAAGGGACGGGACCTCCTACGAGCAGTACTTC
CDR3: CSARDGTSYEQYF

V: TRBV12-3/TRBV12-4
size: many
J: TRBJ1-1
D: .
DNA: TGTGCCAGCAGCTTGCAGAGAATGAACACTGAAGCTTTCTTT
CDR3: CASSLQRMNTEAFF

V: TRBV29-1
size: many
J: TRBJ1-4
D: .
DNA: TGCAGCGGGACCGAAGGGAGTGAAAAACTGTTTTTT
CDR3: CSGTEGSEKLFF